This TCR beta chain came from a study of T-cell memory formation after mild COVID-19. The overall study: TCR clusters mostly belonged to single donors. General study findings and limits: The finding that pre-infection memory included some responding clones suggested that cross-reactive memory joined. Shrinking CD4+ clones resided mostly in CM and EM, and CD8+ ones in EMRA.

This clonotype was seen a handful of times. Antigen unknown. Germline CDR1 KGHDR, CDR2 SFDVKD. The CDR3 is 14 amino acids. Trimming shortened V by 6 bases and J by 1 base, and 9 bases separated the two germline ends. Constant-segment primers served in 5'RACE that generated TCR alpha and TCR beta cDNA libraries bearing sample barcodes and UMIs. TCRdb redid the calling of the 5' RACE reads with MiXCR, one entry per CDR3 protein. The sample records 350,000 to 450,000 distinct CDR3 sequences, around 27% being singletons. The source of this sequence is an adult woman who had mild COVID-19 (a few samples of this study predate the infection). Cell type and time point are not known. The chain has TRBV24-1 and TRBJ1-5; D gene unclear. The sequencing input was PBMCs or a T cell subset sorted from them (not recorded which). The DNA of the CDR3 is TGTGCCACCAGTCTCGGGTTGAGCAATCAGCCCCAGCATTTT. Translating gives CATSLGLSNQPQHF.